This T cell receptor beta chain was sequenced during a study of blood T cell repertoires in COVID-19. Profiling relied on immunoSEQ multiplex PCR, and the TCRdb table lists in-frame clones only, not all of them. The sample contains fewer than 150,000 clones, 78% of which appear only once. Germline trimming cut 4 bases from V and 2 bases from J; bases unmatched to any gene: 3. Germline-derived CDR1 and CDR2 are SGHRS and YFSETQ. The CDR3 sequence is 14 residues long. Sequenced input: peripheral blood. The clonotype comes from a man between 60 and 70 years old who had recovered from COVID-19. V and J are TRBV5-1 and TRBJ2-5, with 9 bases identical to TRBD1. The CDR3 region is CASSPGTGQETQYF. The DNA of the CDR3 is TGCGCCAGCAGCCCCGGGACAGGGCAAGAGACCCAGTACTTC.